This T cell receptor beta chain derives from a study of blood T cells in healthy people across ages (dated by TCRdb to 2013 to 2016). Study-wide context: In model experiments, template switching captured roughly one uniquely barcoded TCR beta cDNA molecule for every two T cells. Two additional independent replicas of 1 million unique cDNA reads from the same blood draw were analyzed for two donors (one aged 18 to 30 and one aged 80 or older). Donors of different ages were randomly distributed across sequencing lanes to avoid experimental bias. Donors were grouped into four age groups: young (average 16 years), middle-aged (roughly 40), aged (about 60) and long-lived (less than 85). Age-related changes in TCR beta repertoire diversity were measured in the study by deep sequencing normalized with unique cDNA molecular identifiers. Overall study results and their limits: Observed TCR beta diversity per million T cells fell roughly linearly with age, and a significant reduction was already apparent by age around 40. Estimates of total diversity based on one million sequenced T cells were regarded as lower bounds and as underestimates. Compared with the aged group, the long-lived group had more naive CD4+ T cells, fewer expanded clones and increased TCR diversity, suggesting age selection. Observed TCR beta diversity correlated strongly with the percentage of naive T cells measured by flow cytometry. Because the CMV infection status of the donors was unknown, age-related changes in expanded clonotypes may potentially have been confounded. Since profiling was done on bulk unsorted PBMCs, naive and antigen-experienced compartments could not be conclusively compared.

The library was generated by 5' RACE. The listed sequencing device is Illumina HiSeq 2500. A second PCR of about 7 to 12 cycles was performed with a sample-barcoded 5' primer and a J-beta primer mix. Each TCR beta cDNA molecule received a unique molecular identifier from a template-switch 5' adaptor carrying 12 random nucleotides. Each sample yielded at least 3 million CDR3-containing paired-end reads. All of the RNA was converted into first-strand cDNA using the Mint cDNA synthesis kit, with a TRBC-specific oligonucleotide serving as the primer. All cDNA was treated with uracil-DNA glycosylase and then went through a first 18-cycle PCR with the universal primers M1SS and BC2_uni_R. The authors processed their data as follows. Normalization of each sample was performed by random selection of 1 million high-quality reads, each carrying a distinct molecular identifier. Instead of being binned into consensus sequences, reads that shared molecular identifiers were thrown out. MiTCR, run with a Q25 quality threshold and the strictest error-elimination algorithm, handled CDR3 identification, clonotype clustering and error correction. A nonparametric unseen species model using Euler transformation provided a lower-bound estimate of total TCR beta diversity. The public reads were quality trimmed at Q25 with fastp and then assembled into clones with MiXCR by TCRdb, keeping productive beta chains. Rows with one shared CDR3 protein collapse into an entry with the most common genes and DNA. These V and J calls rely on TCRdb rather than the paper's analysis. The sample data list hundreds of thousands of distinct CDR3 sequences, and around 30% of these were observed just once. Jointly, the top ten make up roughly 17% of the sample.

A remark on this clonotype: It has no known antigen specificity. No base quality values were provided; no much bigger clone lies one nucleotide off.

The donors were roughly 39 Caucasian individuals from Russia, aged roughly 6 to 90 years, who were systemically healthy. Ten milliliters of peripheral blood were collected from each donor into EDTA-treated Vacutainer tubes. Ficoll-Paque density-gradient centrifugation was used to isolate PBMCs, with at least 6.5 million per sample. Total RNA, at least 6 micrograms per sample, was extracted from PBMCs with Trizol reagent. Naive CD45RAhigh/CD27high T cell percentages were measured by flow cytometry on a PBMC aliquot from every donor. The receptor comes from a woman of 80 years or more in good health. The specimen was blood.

The CDR3 protein sequence reads: CASSQGRRGTGSDEQYF. The DNA sequence is given as TGCGCCAGCAGCCAAGGACGACGAGGGACAGGTTCCGATGAGCAGTACTTC. This chain is built from TRBV4-1 and TRBJ2-7, with 8 bases in between that match TRBD1. Ends trimmed: V by 1 base, J by 7 bases; bases unmatched to a gene: 15. CDR1 and CDR2 are read off the germline V gene as MGHRA and YSYEKL. The CDR3 holds 17 amino acids from the cysteine to the phenylalanine. Only the CDR3 region is kept as DNA, spanning 51 bases read in frame from base 1.